The sequence of this TCR beta chain was determined in a study of blood T cell repertoires in COVID-19. The wider study: Samples representing acute and convalescent COVID-19 were sourced from the United States, Italy and Spain. T cells, B-cell-depleted T cells, or PBMCs supplied cDNA or gDNA.

The CDR3 is made up of 15 amino acids. Germline loops: CDR1 SGDLS, CDR2 YYNGEE. V shed 4 bases, J shed 0 bases, and the junction held 7 bases outside the gene matches. Clinical history as reported by participants underpinned cohort assignment. In the source study's methods: Nucleated cell counts were estimated from reference gene primer amplification. The method was immunoSEQ multiplex PCR; TCRdb's version includes in-frame clones alone and lacks a portion of them. V and J calls and clone size are given by that table; D and trimming were obtained from the DNA. The sample has roughly 250,000 clones; around 87% are singletons.

The J gene is TRBJ2-7, the V gene TRBV9; 7 bases line up with TRBD2. Sequenced sample: PBMCs or T cells enriched from blood (not recorded which). The origin of this receptor is a woman aged 40 to 50 with acute COVID-19. CDR3 sequence: CASSPPPSGSYEQYF. In nucleotides, the CDR3 is TGTGCCAGCAGCCCCCCCCCTAGCGGCTCCTACGAGCAGTACTTC.